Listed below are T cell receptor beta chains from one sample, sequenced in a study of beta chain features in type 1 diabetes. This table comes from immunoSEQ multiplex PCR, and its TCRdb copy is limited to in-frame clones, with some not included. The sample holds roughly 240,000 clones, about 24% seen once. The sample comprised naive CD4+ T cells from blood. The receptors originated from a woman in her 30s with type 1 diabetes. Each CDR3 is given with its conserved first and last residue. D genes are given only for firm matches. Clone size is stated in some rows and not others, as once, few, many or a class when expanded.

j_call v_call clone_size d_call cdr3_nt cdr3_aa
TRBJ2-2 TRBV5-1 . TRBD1 TGCGCCAGCAGCTCGGGGACAGGGGAGAACACCGGGGAGCTGTTTTTT CASSSGTGENTGELFF
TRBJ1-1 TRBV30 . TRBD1 TGTGCCTGGAGTGTGCAGGGGGACACTGAAGCTTTCTTT CAWSVQGDTEAFF
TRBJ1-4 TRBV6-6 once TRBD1 TGTGCCAGCAGTCAGGGAGGACAGGGAGGGCATGAAAAACTGTTTTTT CASSQGGQGGHEKLFF
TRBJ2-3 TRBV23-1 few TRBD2 TGCGCCAGCAGCCAAGGGACAGGGTGGACTAGCGGGAACACAGATACGCAGTATTTT CASSQGTGWTSGNTDTQYF
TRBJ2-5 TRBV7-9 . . TGTGCCAGCAGCCGCCGGGAGAGGGCAGGAGAGACCCAGTACTTC CASSRRERAGETQYF
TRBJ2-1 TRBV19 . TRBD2 TGTGCCAGTAGTATTATGGGACTAGCACGAAATGAGCAGTTCTTC CASSIMGLARNEQFF
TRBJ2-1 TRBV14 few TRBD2 TGTGCCAGCAGCCATCAACGAGCTAGCGGGATCTACAATGAGCAGTTCTTC CASSHQRASGIYNEQFF
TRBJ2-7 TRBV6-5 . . TGTGCCAGCAGGACAAACTACGAGCAGTACTTC CASRTNYEQYF
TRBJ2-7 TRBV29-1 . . TGCAGCGCATCCGAGACAGACTACGAGCAGTACTTC CSASETDYEQYF
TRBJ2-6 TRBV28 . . TGTGCCAGCAGTTTTGGAGGGTCTGGGGCCAACGTCCTGACTTTC CASSFGGSGANVLTF
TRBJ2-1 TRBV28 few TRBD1 TGTGCCAGCAGTGACCCGGGACAGGGGGTCTTCGAGCAGTTCTTC CASSDPGQGVFEQFF
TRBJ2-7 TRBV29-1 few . TGCAGCGTTGCGGAGGGGAGCTCCTACGAGCAGTACTTC CSVAEGSSYEQYF
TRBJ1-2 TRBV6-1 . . TGTGCCAGCAGTGAATCTCGCGGTTTCGTCTATGGCTACACCTTC CASSESRGFVYGYTF
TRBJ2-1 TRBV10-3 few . TGTGCCATCAGTACACAGGGTTCGAAGCAGTTCTTC CAISTQGSKQFF
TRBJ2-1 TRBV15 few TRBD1 TGTGCCACCAGCAGGGCATACAGGGGGTTTTACAATGAGCAGTTCTTC CATSRAYRGFYNEQFF
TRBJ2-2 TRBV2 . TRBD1 TGTGCCAGCAGTGTGCAGGGGGCGCTGACCGGGGAGCTGTTTTTT CASSVQGALTGELFF
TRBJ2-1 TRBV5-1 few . TGCGCCAGCAGCTTGTCTTCGAGCTCCTACAATGAGCAGTTCTTC CASSLSSSSYNEQFF
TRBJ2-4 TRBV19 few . TGTGCCAGTAGTATAGGAGGGACCAAAAACATTCAGTACTTC CASSIGGTKNIQYF
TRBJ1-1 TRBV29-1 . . TGCAGCGCCAACAGAGGGGGAATGAACACTGAAGCTTTCTTT CSANRGGMNTEAFF
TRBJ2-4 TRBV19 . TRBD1 TGTGCCAGTAACGAACAGGGGGCTTACATTCAGTACTTC CASNEQGAYIQYF
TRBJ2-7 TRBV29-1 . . TGCAGCGTTTTGCTTAACAGGGAAAGTAGGGAGCAGTACTTC CSVLLNRESREQYF
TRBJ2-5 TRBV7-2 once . TGTGCCAGCAGTAAAACTCCCCTAGGCCCCTACCAAGAGACCCAGTACTTC CASSKTPLGPYQETQYF
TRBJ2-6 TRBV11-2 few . TGTGCCAGCAGCTTAGGACTAGGCTCTGGGGCCAACGTCCTGACTTTC CASSLGLGSGANVLTF
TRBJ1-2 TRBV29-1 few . TGCAGCGTTGAAATCAGGAGGGACTATGGCTACACCTTC CSVEIRRDYGYTF
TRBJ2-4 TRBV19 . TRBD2 TGTGCCAGTAGGTCTAGCGGAAACATTCAGTACTTC CASRSSGNIQYF
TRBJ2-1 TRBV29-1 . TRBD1 TGCAGCGGGGGACAGGGAAGGAATGAGCAGTTCTTC CSGGQGRNEQFF
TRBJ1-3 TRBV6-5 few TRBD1 TGTGCCAGCAGACTGACAGGGACAGGAAACACCATATATTTT CASRLTGTGNTIYF
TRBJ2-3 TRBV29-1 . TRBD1 TGCGGTGCAGGGACAGGGATAGGCACAGATACGCAGTATTTT CGAGTGIGTDTQYF
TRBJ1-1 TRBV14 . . TGTGCCAGCAGTCAGGGAATTGAAGCTTTCTTT CASSQGIEAFF